This entry is about one T cell receptor (beta chain). Preparation of the TCRbeta library involved a method that used unique molecular identifiers. TCRdb reprocessed the PCR reads with MiXCR, giving one entry per CDR3 protein. The sample shows about 500,000 distinct CDR3 sequences, approximately 32% of them seen only once. This sample was included in a study of T-cell reconstitution after alpha-beta-depleted transplantation in children. V gave up 4 bases and J gave up 0 bases; unmatched junction bases: 3. From germline, CDR1 is LGHDT and CDR2 YNNKEL (reference sequence). The length of the CDR3 is 17 residues.

The rearrangement links TRBV3-1 to TRBJ2-1; 13 positions match TRBD2. The clonotype originates from a human donor who donated a stem cell graft to a child with aplastic anemia. Specimen: PBMCs from the stem cell graft donor, collected from the stem cell graft. The CDR3 DNA reads as TGTGCCAGCAGCCCGTGGACTAGCGGGAGCTCCTACAATGAGCAGTTCTTC. It yields the protein CASSPWTSGSSYNEQFF.